These 28 T cell receptor beta chains share one sample of origin, sequenced in a study of T-cell memory formation after mild COVID-19. Each CDR3 protein gets one entry after TCRdb re-called the 5' RACE reads with MiXCR. The sample shows under 8,500 distinct CDR3 sequences, 30% to 40% of them seen only once. The sequenced sample consisted of PBMCs or a T cell subset sorted from them (not recorded which). The receptors derive from an adult woman who had mild COVID-19 (a few samples of this study predate the infection). Cell type and time point are not known.

This clonotype rates as medium-sized. This chain connects TRBV7-3 to TRBJ2-5; no clear D gene. Trimming removed 5 bases at V and 2 bases at J, with 9 bases between. CDR1 and CDR2 (germline): SGHTA, FQGTGA. The CDR3 spans 13 residues. The CDR3 sequence is CASSDGSQETQYF. CDR3 sequence (DNA): TGTGCCAGCAGCGACGGGTCACAAGAGACCCAGTACTTC.

This clonotype has a count of ten or more. The chain joins TRBV19 to TRBJ2-1, with 7 positions matching TRBD2. The V gene's germline CDR1 is LNHDA and CDR2 SQIVND (reference sequence). CDR3 length equals 15 residues. The V gene end was trimmed by 7 bases and the J gene end by 8 bases; junction bases not matched to a gene: 14. CDR3 nucleotide sequence: TGTGCCAGTATAAGGTGGGAGGGTCCTCGGCATGAGCAGTTCTTC. As protein: CASIRWEGPRHEQFF.

This clonotype was seen at least ten times. J is TRBJ1-1 and V is TRBV29-1, with D possibly matching TRBD1 (5 bases). Germline V CDR1 and CDR2: SQVTM, ANQGSEA. This CDR3 is built from 16 residues. V was clipped by 0 bases and J by 0 bases, with 14 bases between them. The CDR3 nucleotides read TGCAGCGTTGAAGATCAATTAGGGGAGCTGAACACTGAAGCTTTCTTT. This codes for CSVEDQLGELNTEAFF.

By share of the sample, this clonotype is medium-sized (0.01 to 0.1%). This CDR3 reads CAWRRPASGDTQYF. CDR3 in DNA: TGTGCCTGGAGACGACCCGCGTCGGGAGATACGCAGTATTTT. The chain couples TRBV30 to TRBJ2-3; D gene unclear. Trimming cost V 3 bases and J 5 bases, with 15 bases left between them. The CDR3 contains 14 residues. CDR1 and CDR2 from the germline V gene are GTSNPN and SVGIG (reference sequence).

The table lists this clonotype with a few counts. V gene TRBV5-6 combines with J gene TRBJ2-7, with 7 bases aligning to TRBD1. J was trimmed by 5 bases and V by 0 bases; bases with no gene match: 5. CDR1 SGHDT and CDR2 YYEEEE come from the germline V gene. The CDR3 loop spans 14 amino acids. CDR3 sequence reads: CASSLGQGNHEQYF. CDR3 bases: TGTGCCAGCAGCTTGGGACAGGGAAACCACGAGCAGTACTTC.

At least ten counts were recorded for this clonotype. The chain uses TRBV20-1 and TRBJ2-2; D remains ambiguous. Trimming took off 0 bases at V and 7 bases at J, with 12 bases between the two ends. The germline CDR1 and CDR2 sequences are DFQATT and SNEGSKA (reference sequence). CDR3 length equals 14 residues. CDR3 bases: TGCAGTGCTAGAGAAAATAGGGCGCGCGGGGAGCTGTTTTTT. The encoded protein is CSARENRARGELFF.

In this sample, this clonotype turned up once. The chain employs TRBV12-3 or TRBV12-4 and TRBJ2-3; TRBD2 might be the D (6 bases). This CDR3 region has 13 residues. Trimming stripped 5 bases from V and 6 bases from J, with 12 bases between. In nucleotides, the CDR3 is TGTGCCAGCAGTGAGGGACTCGCGGATACGCAGTATTTT. It encodes CASSEGLADTQYF.

There are many counts of this clonotype. This chain uses TRBV6-2 or TRBV6-3 with TRBJ2-1; maybe TRBD2 (5 bases). V was pared by 5 bases and J by 3 bases, with 29 bases between. This CDR3 region has 20 residues. Germline V CDR1 and CDR2: MNHEY, SVGEGT. This chain's CDR3 is CASSHGPFLSLGRDYNEQFF. CDR3 in DNA: TGTGCCAGCAGTCACGGTCCTTTTTTGAGTCTCGGACGGGACTACAATGAGCAGTTCTTC.

This clonotype was observed many times. J is TRBJ2-7 and V is TRBV20-1; maybe TRBD1 (6 bases). The V end lost 0 bases, the J end lost 4 bases, and 16 bases lay between the germline ends. The CDR3 has 15 amino acids. Germline V lookup: CDR1 DFQATT, CDR2 SNEGSKA (reference sequence). The CDR3 coding sequence is TGCAGTGCTAGAGATCGGGATAGCAGGGGTTACGAGCAGTACTTC. This translates into CSARDRDSRGYEQYF.

This clonotype ranks as large (0.1 to 1%). The V call is TRBV27, the J call TRBJ2-7; D might be TRBD1 (5 bases). Trimming took 4 bases from V and 2 from J, leaving 12 bases between them. Germline loops: CDR1 MNHEY, CDR2 SMNVEV (reference sequence). The CDR3 totals 14 residues. CDR3 protein: CASSWAGPTYEQYF. The CDR3 bases are TGTGCCAGCAGTTGGGCAGGGCCCACCTACGAGCAGTACTTC.

This clonotype was found many times. In DNA form, the CDR3 reads TGTGCCAGCAGTCCGACCCTAGCGGGTCCCCACGAGCAGTACTTC. Its protein is CASSPTLAGPHEQYF. This rearrangement joins TRBV7-6 to TRBJ2-7, with TRBD2 identical over 8 bases. This CDR3 comprises 15 residues. The junction had 12 bases not matched to a gene; V was cut back by 6 bases and J by 5 bases. The germline V gene encodes CDR1 SGHVS and CDR2 FNYEAQ.

This clonotype was seen many times. This chain uses TRBV6-5 with TRBJ2-7; 8 positions match TRBD2. Unmatched junction bases numbered 11, after V lost 6 bases and J lost 1 base. Germline V gene data show CDR1 as MNHEY and CDR2 as SVGAGI. The CDR3 loop spans 16 amino acids. The CDR3 here is CASRPLLAGLSYEQYF. In DNA form, the CDR3 reads TGTGCCAGCAGACCCCTCCTAGCGGGTCTATCCTACGAGCAGTACTTC.

The genes are TRBV7-8 and TRBJ2-1; no clear D. Germline V CDR1 and CDR2: SGHVS, FQNEAQ. V lost 1 base and J 4 bases, leaving 5 bases between the germline ends. This CDR3 contains 13 residues. The CDR3, as DNA: TGTGCCAGCAGCTTAGGATCTTACAATGAGCAGTTCTTC. As protein: CASSLGSYNEQFF.

In this sample, this clonotype turned up many times. The junction differs from germline at one of its ends, possibly a read error. The V and J genes are TRBV19 and TRBJ2-7; D gene ambiguous. The CDR3 is 15 amino acids. Per the germline V gene, CDR1 is LNHDA and CDR2 is SQIVND (reference sequence). The CDR3 protein is CASSIGHGLDYEQYF. Written as DNA, the CDR3 is TGTGCCAGCAGTATAGGGCACGGCCTGGACTACGAGCAGTACTTC. Based on the CDR3 plus reference TRBV19 and TRBJ2-7, the full variable domain is DGGITQSPKYLFRKEGQNVTLSCEQNLNHDAMYWYRQDPGQGLRLIYYSQIVNDFQKGDIAEGYSVSREKKESFPLTVTSAQKNPTAFYLCASSIGHGLDYEQYFGPGTRLTVT.

In its sample, this clonotype was seen many times. At one of its ends the junction is not consistent with the germline gene, which may arise from a read error. The chain carries TRBV5-6 and TRBJ2-4; D call uncertain. CDR3 length equals 16 residues. Germline assignment: CDR1 SGHDT and CDR2 YYEEEE. The CDR3 reads CARSLGSNLAKNIQYF. The CDR3 coding sequence is TGTGCCAGAAGCTTGGGGTCGAATCTAGCCAAAAACATTCAGTACTTC.

The rearrangement links TRBV15 to TRBJ2-3; 14 bases line up with TRBD2. V dropped 3 bases and J dropped 4; count of bases not matched to a gene: 0. This CDR3 has 15 amino acids. Germline CDR1 and CDR2: LNHNV and YYDKDF (reference sequence). Here the CDR3 reads CATSRTSGGADTQYF. CDR3 DNA sequence: TGTGCCACCAGCAGGACTAGCGGGGGGGCAGATACGCAGTATTTT.

The sample holds many counts of this clonotype. The chain is built from TRBV7-8 and TRBJ1-1; D remains ambiguous. V was clipped by 1 base and J by 3 bases, with 12 bases between them. Germline lookup yields CDR1 SGHVS and CDR2 FQNEAQ. This CDR3 has 15 residues. The CDR3 DNA follows: TGTGCCAGCAGCTTAGAGCTTCCGAGGGACACTGAAGCTTTCTTT. It is translated as CASSLELPRDTEAFF.

The chain links TRBV5-1 to TRBJ2-3, with 10 nucleotides matching TRBD2. V lost 4 bases, J lost 1 base, and 9 bases stayed unmatched. The CDR3 has 17 amino acids. The V gene's germline CDR1 is SGHRS and CDR2 YFSETQ. The CDR3 protein is CASSLRQTSGGTDTQYF. The CDR3 DNA follows: TGCGCCAGCAGCCTGAGGCAAACTAGCGGGGGCACAGATACGCAGTATTTT.

The chain uses TRBV29-1 and TRBJ2-1; unclear D gene. The V and J ends lost 4 bases and 2 bases respectively, with 3 bases between them. The CDR3 sequence is 11 residues long. Germline CDR1 is SQVTM and CDR2 is ANQGSEA. CDR3: CSVGAYNEQFF. CDR3 DNA: TGCAGCGTTGGGGCCTACAATGAGCAGTTCTTC.

The V and J genes are TRBV5-1 and TRBJ2-1, with D maybe TRBD1 (7 bases). The CDR3 consists of 15 residues. The V gene lost 0 bases and the J gene lost 3 bases, with 10 bases spanning the gap. Germline V CDR1 and CDR2: SGHRS, YFSETQ. CDR3 protein: CASSLGRGDYNEQFF. In DNA form, the CDR3 reads TGCGCCAGCAGCTTGGGCAGGGGGGACTACAATGAGCAGTTCTTC.

In the case of this clonotype: The junction differs from germline at one of its ends, possibly a read error. The chain has TRBV9 and TRBJ1-1; TRBD1 aligns across 7 bases. The CDR3 is 15 residues long. Germline V CDR1 and CDR2: SGDLS, YYNGEE. The CDR3, as DNA: TGTTCCAGCAGCGTAGCTGAGGGGGCCTGGACTGAAGCTTTCTTT. Residues: CSSSVAEGAWTEAFF.

In its sample, this clonotype ranks as medium-sized. The V and J genes are TRBV4-3 and TRBJ2-1; 11 nucleotides match TRBD2. Germline CDR1 and CDR2: LGHNA and YSLEER. V lost 1 base to trimming and J lost 8 bases; unmatched junction nucleotides: 10. This CDR3 has 17 amino acids. CDR3 region: CASSQGDSGRAVHEQFF. The CDR3 DNA follows: TGCGCCAGCAGCCAAGGTGATAGCGGGAGGGCGGTTCATGAGCAGTTCTTC.

By share of the sample, this clonotype is large. A read error is possible here, since a much larger clone lies one base away. The V and J genes are TRBV12-3 or TRBV12-4 and TRBJ2-5; a weak D match, TRBD1 (6 bases). Deletions cut 6 bases from V and 3 bases from J, with 23 bases between. CDR3 size: 17 residues. The CDR3 DNA sequence: TGTGCCAGCAGCCTACTGGGGGCCCGGGACGGCAAAGAGACCCAGTACTTC. Translating it yields CASSLLGARDGKETQYF.

This clonotype was seen at least ten times. V gene TRBV30 combines with J gene TRBJ2-3; the D is unclear. Germline CDR1 GTSNPN, CDR2 SVGIG (reference sequence). CDR3 length: 14 amino acids. The germline V and J ends were trimmed by 0 bases and 4 bases, with 11 bases remaining between them. The CDR3 sequence: CAWSVPGSPDTQYF. The CDR3 coding sequence is TGTGCCTGGAGTGTACCAGGCAGTCCAGATACGCAGTATTTT.

This clonotype was picked up many times. The chain couples TRBV7-3 to TRBJ2-1, with 16 bases fitting TRBD2. V was pared by 5 bases and J by 5 bases, with 9 bases of the junction left unmatched. CDR1 is SGHTA and CDR2 is FQGTGA in the germline V gene. The CDR3 loop spans 18 amino acids. CDR3 bases: TGTGCCAGCAGCCGATGGGGACTAGCGGGAGGGCCCGACAATGAGCAGTTCTTC. Translated: CASSRWGLAGGPDNEQFF.

V usage is TRBV27 and J usage is TRBJ1-1; a weak D match, TRBD1 (5 bases). CDR3 length: 18 residues. V was clipped by 3 bases and J by 1 base, with 21 bases between them. Germline CDR1 and CDR2: MNHEY and SMNVEV (reference sequence). The CDR3 here is CASSFYGRDGVWNTEAFF. In DNA, the CDR3 is TGTGCCAGCAGTTTCTATGGCAGGGATGGGGTATGGAACACTGAAGCTTTCTTT.

This clonotype has ten or more counts. The chain couples TRBV6-2 or TRBV6-3 to TRBJ2-7; TRBD1 aligns across 8 bases. The CDR3 has 14 amino acids. Germline values: CDR1 MNHEY, CDR2 SVGEGT. The trim removed 4 bases at V and 3 bases at J, leaving 5 bases unmatched. The CDR3 DNA reads as TGTGCCAGCAGTTTCCCGGGACAGGACTACGAGCAGTACTTC. This sequence encodes CASSFPGQDYEQYF.

This clonotype was picked up many times. V gene TRBV5-1 combines with J gene TRBJ2-5, with D uncertain. Trimming removed 2 bases at V and 1 base at J, with 9 bases between. The CDR3 spans 14 residues. Germline-derived CDR1 and CDR2 are SGHRS and YFSETQ. Here the CDR3 reads CASSFKFGQETQYF. The CDR3, as DNA: TGCGCCAGCAGCTTCAAATTTGGCCAAGAGACCCAGTACTTC.